This TCR beta chain stems from a study of blood T cell repertoires in COVID-19 (dated by TCRdb to about 2020). In terms of the full investigation: Collaborator samples came from the United States, Italy and Spain and covered acute and convalescent phases of COVID-19. Deeply sampled blood TCRbeta repertoires from subjects exposed to, actively infected with, or recovered from COVID-19 were included in the dataset. Where HLA class I and class II types were available, the types were taken from metadata supplied by the sample provider, not from assay-based typing. The sample metadata nearly always contained a de-identified subject ID, COVID-19 status, age in years and sex. A freely available public database, intended as a resource for researchers studying the immune response to SARS-CoV-2, is where the repertoires were released. The prospective study material was composed of cDNA or gDNA derived from T cells, B-cell-depleted T cells, or PBMCs. Samples came from the ongoing ImmuneRACE study (first 160 participants) plus 1,254 subjects from 6 global collaborators.

TCRbeta CDR3 regions were amplified from genomic DNA using the immunoSEQ Assay, a bias-controlled multiplex PCR. In the source study's methods: The number of nucleated cells in each sample was estimated by amplification of reference gene primers within the assay. Sequence reads were collapsed and filtered to measure the absolute abundance of every unique TCRbeta CDR3 rearrangement. Productive Simpson clonality was computed per sample as the square root of Simpson's diversity index over productive rearrangements. TCRdb stores this immuneACCESS table with in-frame sequences only. Part of the clones is absent; in the studies checked, under half of the shortfall reflects unresolved V genes, and no reason is known for the rest. Clonal size and the V and J genes are those of that table, whereas D and trimming came from the DNA. The sample includes roughly 150,000 clones, with 65% to 85% observed a single time. The top ten constitute around 5% of the sample.

Comments on this clone: Which antigen it targets is not known. Base quality data are lacking; no much larger clone is found one base away.

Broader findings and caveats from the paper: Clinical and demographic metadata were provided uncurated, with the amount varying by source and participant.

The CDR3 covers 19 residues, taking in both the cysteine and the phenylalanine. Only the CDR3 part of the read is kept: 57 bases, read in frame from the first base. V was cut back by 3 bases and J by 4 bases, leaving a gap of 26 bases between them. CDR1 and CDR2, looked up from the germline V gene, are SGDLS and YYNGEE. Participants in the prospective study were aged about 18 to 90 years, lived in 20 to 30 United States geographic areas, and enrolled through a virtual design. In the prospective study, cohorts were assigned on the basis of participant-reported clinical history obtained from a screening survey and a study questionnaire. A participant counted as exposed if, within 2 weeks of entering the study, that participant had been in contact with someone who had a PCR-confirmed or clinician-diagnosed COVID-19 case. In the prospective study, mobile phlebotomists collected whole blood, serum and a nasopharyngeal or oropharyngeal swab from each participant. Participants in the prospective study had the option to provide additional blood draws and questionnaires over an approximately 2-month period. Prospective study blood samples were shipped either frozen or at room temperature before DNA extraction.

The origin of this receptor is a man aged 65-85 years who had been exposed to COVID-19. The rearranged chain carries TRBV9 and TRBJ1-3, with TRBD1 tentatively as D gene (5 bases match). Sequenced material: PBMCs or T cells enriched from blood (not recorded which). The CDR3 in this case is CASSASLSGWGTRGNTIYF. The DNA sequence is TGTGCCAGCAGCGCCTCCCTAAGCGGGTGGGGGACTAGAGGAAACACCATATATTTT.